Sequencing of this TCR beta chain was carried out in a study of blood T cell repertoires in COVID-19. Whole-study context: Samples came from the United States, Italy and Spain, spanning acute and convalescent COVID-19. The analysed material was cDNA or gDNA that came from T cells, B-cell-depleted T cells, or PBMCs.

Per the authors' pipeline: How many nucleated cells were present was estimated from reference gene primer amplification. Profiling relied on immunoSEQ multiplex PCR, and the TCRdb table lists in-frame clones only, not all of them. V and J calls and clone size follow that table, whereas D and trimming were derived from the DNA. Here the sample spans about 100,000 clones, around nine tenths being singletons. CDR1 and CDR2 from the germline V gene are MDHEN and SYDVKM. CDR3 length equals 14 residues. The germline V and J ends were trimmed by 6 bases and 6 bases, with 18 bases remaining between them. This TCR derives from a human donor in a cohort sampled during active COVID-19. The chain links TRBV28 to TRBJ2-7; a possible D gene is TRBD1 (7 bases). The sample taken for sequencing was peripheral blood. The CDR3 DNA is TGTGCCAGCAGAAGAACTGGCCAGGGGGGCGAGCAGTACTTC. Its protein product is CASRRTGQGGEQYF.